The T cell receptor beta chain described here comes from a study of identifying expanded T cells in peripheral blood. Study-wide points: Over approximately two and four weeks, about 17 and 20 clones changed, versus roughly 1.1 between replicates.

Profiled with immunoSEQ multiplex PCR; TCRdb holds only in-frame clones, not every one. The sample lists about 120,000 clones; around 84% were seen once. Collection occurred without any documented infections or immune events in donors. Regarding this clone: The target antigen is unknown.

V trimming: 3 bases; J trimming: 2 bases; junction bases outside the gene matches: 4. The CDR3 extends over 15 amino acids. CDR1 is MNHEY, CDR2 SMNVEV, per germline (reference sequence). The clonotype originates from a person aged 18 to 75 in good health. The rearrangement uses TRBV27 and TRBJ1-5; TRBD1 agrees at 7 bases. The sample taken for sequencing was blood. CDR3: CASSFAGQGNQPQHF. Here the CDR3 DNA reads TGTGCCAGCAGTTTTGCAGGACAGGGCAATCAGCCCCAGCATTTT.